This TCR beta chain was obtained from a study of neurological immune-mediated disorders. Study-wide background: The study included approximately 34 multiple sclerosis patients, around 31 relapsing-remitting and 3 secondary progressive.

The making of cDNA relied on 5'RACE with 10-nucleotide random UMIs. TCRdb called the 5' RACE reads again in MiXCR, with one record for every CDR3 protein. The sample contains some 65,000 distinct CDR3 sequences, more than 3.5% of which appear only once. Germline V gene lookup returns CDR1 DFQATT and CDR2 SNEGSKA (reference sequence). V was cut by 4 bases and J by 6 bases, with 19 bases left in between. There are 14 residues in the CDR3. This clonotype was observed many times. Material for sequencing was PBMCs. The receptor was isolated from a man aged 45 to 65 with multiple sclerosis. This chain links TRBV20-1 with TRBJ2-7; D unclear. CDR3 in DNA: TGCAGTGCTAATAGACACGCGAACCCTAGCGAGCAGTACTTC. It yields the protein CSANRHANPSEQYF.